Following are 18 T cell receptor beta chains from one sample sequenced in a study of shared clonotypes between healthy human individuals. Sequenced by immunoSEQ multiplex PCR; TCRdb stores in-frame clones only, minus some. The data show some 2,500,000 clones, under 95% seen once. Sequencing used naive CD4+ T cells from PBMCs. Subset: CD45RA+ positively selected. The receptors shown here come from a man younger than 35 in good health. Some clones in this sample may be carry-over from other donors' samples.

J is TRBJ2-1 and V is TRBV28; 8 bases line up with TRBD1. Trimming removed 8 bases from V and 1 base from J; junction bases left unmatched: 10. Germline V gene sequence: CDR1 MDHEN, CDR2 SYDVKM. There are 16 residues in the CDR3. Written as DNA, the CDR3 is TGTGCCAGCCTTAACTCCGGGACAGGATCCTACAATGAGCAGTTCTTC. This encodes CASLNSGTGSYNEQFF.

The gene calls are TRBV6-6 and TRBJ2-1; D gene ambiguous. V lost 10 bases and J lost 0, with 4 bases in between. The CDR3 is made up of 11 amino acids. Germline lookup yields CDR1 MNHNY and CDR2 SVGAGI (reference sequence). The CDR3 DNA is TGTGCCATGAGCTCCTACAATGAGCAGTTCTTC. It is translated as CAMSSYNEQFF.

CDR3 in amino acids: CASSGRDRGNYGYTF. CDR3 sequence (DNA): TGTGCCAGCAGTGGAAGGGACAGGGGGAACTATGGCTACACCTTC. The chain combines TRBV6-1 with TRBJ1-2, with 11 positions matching TRBD1. The CDR3 totals 15 residues. V shed 4 bases, J shed 2 bases, and the junction held 3 bases outside the gene matches. CDR1 is MNHNS, CDR2 SASEGT, per germline.

The chain uses TRBV10-3 and TRBJ2-7, with 12 nucleotides matching TRBD1. Trimming cost V 0 bases and J 6 bases; bases outside gene matches: 9. The CDR3 consists of 17 residues. Germline assignment: CDR1 ENHRY and CDR2 SYGVKD. The CDR3 reads CAISESGVGTGGGEQYF. The CDR3 nucleotides are TGTGCCATCAGTGAGTCAGGGGTCGGGACAGGGGGCGGCGAGCAGTACTTC.

J is TRBJ2-7 and V is TRBV6-1, with 12 nucleotides matching TRBD2. Germline V gives CDR1 MNHNS, CDR2 SASEGT. The trim removed 9 bases at V and 7 bases at J, leaving 10 bases unmatched. The CDR3 is made up of 14 amino acids. The CDR3 region has the DNA TGTGCCAGTAACCCGACTAGCGGGAGTCGGGAGCAGTACTTC. Its protein is CASNPTSGSREQYF.

The chain uses TRBV7-9 and TRBJ2-5, with 7 bases fitting TRBD2. The ends lost 5 bases at V and 5 bases at J; junction bases unmatched: 11. This CDR3 spans 15 amino acids. Germline CDR1 SEHNR, CDR2 FQNEAQ (reference sequence). The CDR3 here is CASSPGTNTDETQYF. The CDR3 DNA follows: TGTGCCAGCAGCCCCGGGACTAATACGGATGAGACCCAGTACTTC.

J is TRBJ2-7 and V is TRBV27; the match to TRBD1 covers 8 bases. The V and J ends lost 7 bases and 4 bases, in that order; junction bases with no gene match: 6. The CDR3 loop spans 13 amino acids. CDR1 is MNHEY and CDR2 is SMNVEV in the germline V gene (reference sequence). CDR3 nucleotides: TGTGCCAGCAACCAGGGGGCGGGTTACGAGCAGTACTTC. Its protein is CASNQGAGYEQYF.

The chain has TRBV6-5 and TRBJ1-3; D gene ambiguous. CDR1 is MNHEY, CDR2 SVGAGI, per germline. Trimming removed 7 bases from V and 0 bases from J, with 13 bases in between. The CDR3 is 15 residues long. The chain's CDR3 is CASTKRSNSGNTIYF. CDR3 bases: TGTGCCAGCACCAAAAGGTCGAACTCTGGAAACACCATATATTTT.

The genes are TRBV7-2 and TRBJ2-3; D gene uncertain. This CDR3 region has 15 residues. Germline CDR1 is SGHTA and CDR2 is FQGNSA. V dropped 8 bases and J dropped 0 bases, with 15 bases sitting between them. This CDR3 reads CASSMWGPSTDTQYF. Here the CDR3 DNA reads TGTGCCAGCTCAATGTGGGGTCCTAGCACAGATACGCAGTATTTT.

V and J are TRBV28 and TRBJ2-2; 8 nucleotides agree with TRBD2. V lost 6 bases and J lost 4; bases outside the gene matches: 10. Per germline, CDR1 MDHEN and CDR2 SYDVKM. This CDR3 is 16 amino acids long. CDR3 DNA sequence: TGTGCCAGCAGACCCTTACGGGAGGGCCGCACCGGGGAGCTGTTTTTT. As protein: CASRPLREGRTGELFF.

This chain uses TRBV30 with TRBJ1-3, with D perhaps TRBD1 (5 bases). The CDR3 has 18 amino acids. The germline gives CDR1 GTSNPN, CDR2 SVGIG (reference sequence). Trimming left V 0 bases short and J 0 bases short, with 18 bases between. CDR3 loop: CAWSVSGGIWSSGNTIYF. The CDR3 nucleotides are TGTGCCTGGAGTGTTTCGGGGGGGATCTGGTCCTCTGGAAACACCATATATTTT.

The V call is TRBV20-1, the J call TRBJ1-2; D is unresolved. There are 10 residues in the CDR3. The germline V gene encodes CDR1 DFQATT and CDR2 SNEGSKA (reference sequence). V lost 5 bases, J lost 8 bases, and 9 bases lay in between. CDR3 residues: CSAPRKGYTF. The CDR3 DNA reads TGCAGTGCTCCCCGAAAGGGCTACACCTTC.

The rearrangement joins TRBV7-2 to TRBJ1-2; 7 nucleotides match TRBD1. Per the germline V gene, CDR1 is SGHTA and CDR2 is FQGNSA. Losses at the gene ends were 4 bases for V and 6 bases for J; bases not matched to a gene: 5. The CDR3 consists of 13 residues. The DNA for the CDR3 is TGTGCCAGCAGCTCAGGGGGAAGCGATGGCTACACCTTC. It encodes CASSSGGSDGYTF. Full variable domain (missing parts from reference TRBV7-2 and TRBJ1-2): GAGVSQSPSNKVTEKGKDVELRCDPISGHTALYWYRQSLGQGLEFLIYFQGNSAPDKSGLPSDRFSAERTGGSVSTLTIQRTQQEDSAVYLCASSSGGSDGYTFGSGTRLTVV.

The J gene is TRBJ1-1, the V gene TRBV4-1; 8 nucleotides align to TRBD1. J lost 3 bases, V lost 0 bases, and 3 bases had no gene match. The germline V gene has CDR1 MGHRA and CDR2 YSYEKL. The CDR3 has 15 amino acids. CDR3 amino acids: CASSQEDRGYTEAFF. The DNA of the CDR3 is TGCGCCAGCAGCCAAGAAGACAGGGGTTACACTGAAGCTTTCTTT.

V usage is TRBV5-1 and J usage is TRBJ2-7, with D possibly being TRBD2 (6 bases). The CDR3 runs to 17 residues. V shed 4 bases and J shed 2 bases, with 22 bases lying between them. Germline CDR1 SGHRS, CDR2 YFSETQ. CDR3 protein: CASSPTISGGGAYEQYF. For the CDR3, the DNA is TGCGCCAGCAGCCCAACGATAAGCGGCGGAGGGGCCTACGAGCAGTACTTC.

The chain has TRBV5-1 and TRBJ1-2; 8 bases line up with TRBD1. V was clipped by 4 bases and J by 8 bases; unmatched bases: 19. The CDR3 runs 17 residues. Germline V gene data show CDR1 as SGHRS and CDR2 as YFSETQ. CDR3 sequence reads: CASSPYWTGREVDGYTF. The CDR3 nucleotides read TGCGCCAGCAGCCCTTACTGGACAGGGCGCGAGGTAGACGGCTACACCTTC.

The chain links TRBV19 to TRBJ2-7, with 9 bases matching TRBD1. CDR1 LNHDA and CDR2 SQIVND come from the germline V gene (reference sequence). The CDR3 contains 14 residues. The V segment lost 7 bases and the J segment 0 bases; nucleotides outside the gene matches: 4. The CDR3 DNA follows: TGTGCCAGTAAGGGGACAGGGAACTCCTACGAGCAGTACTTC. This encodes CASKGTGNSYEQYF.

The chain is built from TRBV25-1 and TRBJ1-1, with 7 bases that match TRBD1. Trimming cost V 3 bases and J 3 bases; bases outside gene matches: 4. This CDR3 has 14 residues. The germline V gene encodes CDR1 MGHDK and CDR2 SYGVNS. The CDR3 protein is CASSDRDRHTEAFF. As DNA, the CDR3 is TGTGCCAGCAGTGATCGGGACAGACACACTGAAGCTTTCTTT.